This T cell receptor (beta chain) came from a study of T cells expressing NK-cell markers. Template switching by 5'RACE with UMIs generated the TCR beta cDNA. TCRdb derives one entry per CDR3 protein from the 5' RACE reads, leaving out DNA. With more than 400,000 distinct CDR3 sequences in the sample, the ten largest clones hold 6% to 9.5%. The specimen sequenced was blood T cells: a sorted CD56 or NKG2C T cell subset, CD4+ or CD8+ T cells, or bulk PBMC T cells (not recorded which). The sequence derives from a woman aged 18-69 years in good health.

The chain's CDR3 is CASSPSGTSGRWEQFF. This chain uses TRBV18 with TRBJ2-1; TCRdb proposes TRBD2, but this gene call is untestable without DNA. The CDR3 is made up of 16 amino acids. Germline lookup yields CDR1 KGHSH and CDR2 LQKENI.